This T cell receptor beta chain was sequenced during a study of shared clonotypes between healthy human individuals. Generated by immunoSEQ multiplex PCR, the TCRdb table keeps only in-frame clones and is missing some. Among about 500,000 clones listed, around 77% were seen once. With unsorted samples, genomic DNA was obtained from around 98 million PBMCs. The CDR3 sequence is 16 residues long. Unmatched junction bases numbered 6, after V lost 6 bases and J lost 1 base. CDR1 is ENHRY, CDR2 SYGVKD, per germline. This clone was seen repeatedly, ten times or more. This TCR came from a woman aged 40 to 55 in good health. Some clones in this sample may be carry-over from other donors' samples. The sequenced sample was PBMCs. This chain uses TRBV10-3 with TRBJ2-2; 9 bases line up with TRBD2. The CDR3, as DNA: TGTGCCATCAGCGCCCTAGCGGGAAAGAACACCGGGGAGCTGTTTTTT. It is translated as CAISALAGKNTGELFF.